These T cell receptor beta chains were read from a single sample in a study of beta chain features in type 1 diabetes. Only in-frame clones appear in the TCRdb table, and some are missing; sequencing was by immunoSEQ multiplex PCR. Among 140,000 or so clones listed, 7% to 10% were seen once. Input material: central memory CD4+ T cells from blood. The source of these receptors is a man younger than 35 in good health. The CDR3 runs from the conserved cysteine through the conserved F or W. Fields, in order: V gene, CDR3 protein.

V gene: TRBV4-3
CDR3 protein: CASSQVGRPSEAEKLFF

V gene: TRBV4-3
CDR3 protein: CASSRTSGDPSEQFF

V gene: TRBV30
CDR3 protein: CAWSVLTKGADTQYF

V gene: TRBV9
CDR3 protein: CASSAGTSGYSDTQYF

V gene: TRBV6-1
CDR3 protein: CASSDRGPLDEQYF

V gene: TRBV5-4
CDR3 protein: CASSSPGQGRYEQYF

V gene: TRBV6-5
CDR3 protein: CASSYSSDTQYF

V gene: TRBV13
CDR3 protein: CASSLGASGRAYEQYF

V gene: TRBV4-3
CDR3 protein: CASSQKTSTSGAGTGELFF

V gene: TRBV7-8
CDR3 protein: CASSPRGAGVYQETQYF

V gene: TRBV5-1
CDR3 protein: CASSQDRGPREQYF

V gene: TRBV14
CDR3 protein: CASSQVKRTRTDTQYF

V gene: TRBV7-9
CDR3 protein: CASNPPDHSGGRETQYF

V gene: TRBV7-8
CDR3 protein: CASSLAASGDEQFF

V gene: TRBV4-3
CDR3 protein: CASSQDTRSGNTIYF

V gene: TRBV28
CDR3 protein: CASSSYRGYYGYTF

V gene: TRBV2
CDR3 protein: CASSGTSGGTNTQYF

V gene: TRBV27
CDR3 protein: CASSTLQGDTQYF

V gene: TRBV5-4
CDR3 protein: CASSTDSGNTIYF

V gene: TRBV2
CDR3 protein: CASKRTSGGNQETQYF

V gene: TRBV5-1
CDR3 protein: CASSLADVSGRGRPGANVLTF

V gene: TRBV18
CDR3 protein: CASSPGGNEKLFF

V gene: TRBV7-2
CDR3 protein: CASSLASTGGTETQYF

V gene: TRBV9
CDR3 protein: CASSPQAAGSYGYTF

V gene: TRBV6-1
CDR3 protein: CASSATEDGKNIQYF

V gene: TRBV2
CDR3 protein: CASSDGGYYNEQFF

V gene: TRBV7-9
CDR3 protein: CASSGYRGANTGELFF

V gene: TRBV18
CDR3 protein: CASSPSTGQSYEQYF

V gene: TRBV6-1
CDR3 protein: CASSGRTASNTGELFF

V gene: TRBV19
CDR3 protein: CATRQGRGPYEQYF

V gene: TRBV13
CDR3 protein: CASRPGTRDNTGELFF

V gene: TRBV7-9
CDR3 protein: CASSPLAGATMDTQYF

V gene: TRBV6-6
CDR3 protein: CASRGREHSNQPQHF

V gene: TRBV7-2
CDR3 protein: CASSSRQGNTGELFF

V gene: TRBV7-2
CDR3 protein: CASSFRGDTQYF

V gene: TRBV18
CDR3 protein: CASSPAGGENSGNTIYF